A single sample is the source of the 15 T cell receptor beta chains below, sequenced in a study of type 1 and type 2 diabetes patients. The PCR template was genomic DNA. Multiplex PCR with 30 forward and 13 reverse primers amplified the TCR beta CDR3. TCRdb itself ran the multiplex PCR reads through MiXCR, one entry per CDR3 protein. The sample contains 270,000 or so distinct CDR3 sequences, 45% to 60% of which appear only once. Sequenced: peripheral blood mononuclear cells (PBMCs). The receptors here all came from a man aged 18 to 30 with type 2 diabetes.

The gene calls are TRBV7-2 and TRBJ2-6; unclear D gene. Trimming took off 8 bases at V and 0 bases at J, with 11 bases between the two ends. Germline-derived CDR1 and CDR2 are SGHTA and FQGNSA. The CDR3 length is 15 residues. The CDR3 loop is CASVKGTSGANVLTF. Here the CDR3 DNA reads TGTGCCAGCGTTAAGGGAACCTCTGGGGCCAACGTCCTGACTTTC.

This clonotype was detected only a few times. V and J are TRBV14 and TRBJ1-5; D uncertain. V lost 1 base and J 5 bases, leaving 6 bases between the germline ends. Germline V gives CDR1 SGHDN, CDR2 FVKESK. This CDR3 is built from 13 residues. The CDR3 is CASSQGYDQPQHF. CDR3 in DNA: TGTGCCAGCAGCCAAGGGTATGATCAGCCCCAGCATTTT.

This clonotype occurred a few times. CDR3 residues: CASSYRWTLGRETQYF. CDR3 in DNA: TGTGCCAGCAGCTACAGATGGACACTCGGAAGAGAGACCCAGTACTTC. The J gene is TRBJ2-5, the V gene TRBV7-2, with a weak D call TRBD1 (5 bases). The CDR3 loop spans 16 amino acids. In germline, CDR1 is SGHTA, CDR2 FQGNSA. V was shortened by 4 bases and J by 4 bases, with 19 bases between the two germline ends.

The chain employs TRBV7-3 and TRBJ2-7, with 7 bases that match TRBD1. The CDR3 has 14 amino acids. The germline V gene has CDR1 SGHTA and CDR2 FQGTGA. Trimming cost V 5 bases and J 6 bases; bases outside gene matches: 10. This CDR3 is CASSQSRQGREQYF. CDR3 coding DNA: TGTGCCAGCAGCCAATCCAGACAGGGACGCGAGCAGTACTTC.

The genes are TRBV19 and TRBJ1-5; 12 bases agree with TRBD1. The V gene end was trimmed by 6 bases and the J gene end by 6 bases; junction bases not matched to a gene: 12. This CDR3 contains 17 residues. CDR1 is LNHDA and CDR2 is SQIVND in the germline V gene (reference sequence). The CDR3 protein is CASSHWDRGREGQPQHF. CDR3 DNA: TGTGCCAGTAGCCATTGGGACAGGGGGCGCGAAGGTCAGCCCCAGCATTTT. Full variable domain (outside the CDR3, taken from reference TRBV19 and TRBJ1-5): DGGITQSPKYLFRKEGQNVTLSCEQNLNHDAMYWYRQDPGQGLRLIYYSQIVNDFQKGDIAEGYSVSREKKESFPLTVTSAQKNPTAFYLCASSHWDRGREGQPQHFGDGTRLSIL.

This clonotype was seen a single time. This rearrangement joins TRBV11-1 to TRBJ2-7; TRBD2 matches 9 bases. The J call may be in error: the DNA end matches TRBJ2-5 better. The CDR3 runs 18 residues. Germline V CDR1 and CDR2: SGHAT, FQDESV (reference sequence). As DNA, the CDR3 is TGTGCCAGCAGCTTCTCACCAGAAATCTTAGCGGGGGAAGAGACCCAGTACTTC. Protein product: CASSFSPEILAGEETQYF.

V and J are TRBV24-1 and TRBJ2-3; D tentatively fits TRBD1 or TRBD2 (6 bases each). Deletions cut 4 bases from V and 4 bases from J, with 23 bases between. Germline values: CDR1 KGHDR, CDR2 SFDVKD. CDR3 length equals 18 residues. CDR3 region: CATSDPFGGKIGSDTQYF. In DNA form, the CDR3 reads TGTGCCACCAGTGACCCCTTCGGGGGCAAGATAGGTTCAGATACGCAGTATTTT.

The gene calls are TRBV20-1 and TRBJ2-7, with D perhaps TRBD1 (7 bases). The CDR3 is 17 amino acids. CDR1 and CDR2 (germline): DFQATT, SNEGSKA (reference sequence). V was clipped by 0 bases and J by 7 bases, with 25 bases between them. The CDR3 sequence: CSAREPLTGTPGWEQYF. CDR3 bases: TGCAGTGCTAGAGAACCCTTGACAGGGACTCCTGGCTGGGAGCAGTACTTC.

Concerning this clonotype: This may come from a read error, since a much larger clone is one base off. This chain links TRBV7-2 with TRBJ1-5, with a weak D call TRBD1 (6 bases). Germline CDR1 and CDR2: SGHTA and FQGNSA. Deletions cut 4 bases from V and 4 bases from J, with 17 bases between. CDR3 size: 16 residues. CDR3 region: CASSSPGDKSNQPQHF. CDR3 DNA: TGTGCCAGCAGCTCCCCCGGGGACAAGTCGAATCAGCCCCAGCATTTT.

This clonotype was found a few times. V is TRBV12-3 or TRBV12-4 and J is TRBJ1-2; D might be TRBD1 (5 bases). Trimming stripped 1 base from V and 2 bases from J, with 17 bases between. There are 17 residues in the CDR3. In nucleotides, the CDR3 is TGTGCCAGCAGTTTAGTCCTCGAAATGGGGCTAAACTATGGCTACACCTTC. Protein: CASSLVLEMGLNYGYTF.

This clonotype was found many times. CDR3 coding DNA: TGTGCCAGCAGTCGTGGGACTAGCGGCTACGAGCAGTACTTC. Protein sequence: CASSRGTSGYEQYF. This rearrangement joins TRBV25-1 to TRBJ2-7, with 11 bases that match TRBD2. This CDR3 has 14 residues. V was clipped by 5 bases and J by 3 bases; unmatched bases: 3. Looked up from germline, CDR1 is MGHDK and CDR2 is SYGVNS.

This chain connects TRBV12-3 or TRBV12-4 to TRBJ1-1; possible D gene TRBD1, 6 bases. This CDR3 region has 15 residues. The V gene lost 4 bases and the J gene lost 1 base, with 13 bases spanning the gap. DNA for the CDR3: TGTGCCAGCAGTTACCCGGGACACCCGAACACTGAAGCTTTCTTT. Translated: CASSYPGHPNTEAFF.

Only a few counts were recorded for this clonotype. J is TRBJ1-2 and V is TRBV19, with no clear D. Germline values: CDR1 LNHDA, CDR2 SQIVND (reference sequence). V lost 6 bases and J lost 3, with 8 bases in between. This CDR3 has 12 residues. The CDR3 here is CASSGIYYGYTF. DNA for the CDR3: TGTGCCAGTAGCGGAATCTACTATGGCTACACCTTC.

V is TRBV15 and J is TRBJ1-3; the D is unclear. The germline V gene encodes CDR1 LNHNV and CDR2 YYDKDF (reference sequence). The CDR3 loop spans 14 amino acids. Trimming cost V 1 base and J 3 bases, with 7 bases left between them. The CDR3 spells CATSRAGIGNTIYF. The CDR3 nucleotides read TGTGCCACCAGCAGAGCGGGTATTGGAAACACCATATATTTT.

The chain combines TRBV29-1 with TRBJ1-4; D possibly corresponds to TRBD1 (6 bases). Germline V gene sequence: CDR1 SQVTM, CDR2 ANQGSEA. The CDR3 extends over 13 amino acids. Trimming removed 3 bases at V and 5 bases at J, with 10 bases between. CDR3 DNA sequence: TGCAGCGTTGAGGGGGCAGGGAATGAAAAACTGTTTTTT. Its protein is CSVEGAGNEKLFF.